This T cell receptor (beta chain) is drawn from a study of T cell responses to AZD1222 COVID-19 vaccine. Some clones are missing from TCRdb's copy, which holds only in-frame ones; the method was immunoSEQ multiplex PCR. The repertoire has 100,000 to 150,000 clones, 75% to 90% of them found once; the top ten carry 4.4%. The receptor comes from an adult who received the AZD1222 COVID-19 vaccine. The source material was peripheral blood, sampled 28 days after the second AZD1222 dose.

The CDR3 loop reads CASTPQEANSGNTIYF. The DNA for the CDR3 is TGTGCCAGCACCCCCCAGGAGGCCAACTCTGGAAACACCATATATTTT. This chain uses TRBV19 with TRBJ1-3; D not certain. The germline V and J ends were trimmed by 9 bases and 0 bases, with 18 bases remaining between them. This CDR3 contains 16 residues. Germline assignment: CDR1 LNHDA and CDR2 SQIVND (reference sequence).